This T cell receptor (beta chain) was recorded in a study of cytomegalovirus exposure and HLA in healthy donors. Study conclusions and caveats: Accurate prediction of most subjects' HLA-A and HLA-B alleles from TCR beta sequences was reported. In vitro confirmation showed a few CMV-associated chains to be CMV antigen specific.

Concerning this clone: The antigen is undetermined.

PCR amplification relied on 60 Vbeta primers (plus 13 Jbeta primers). Profiled with immunoSEQ multiplex PCR; TCRdb holds only in-frame clones, not every one. Seen here are roughly 100,000 clones, about two thirds observed once, and the top ten hold about 2.5%. Germline V gives CDR1 MNHNS, CDR2 SASEGT. The CDR3 covers 14 residues. Trimming pared 5 bases from V and 5 bases from J, leaving 15 bases between. The TCR comes from a female donor in good health and CMV-seronegative. The chain recombines TRBV6-1 with TRBJ1-2, with D possibly being TRBD1 (5 bases). Specimen: PBMCs. The CDR3 sequence is CASSPSPGQYGYTF. The DNA of the CDR3 is TGTGCCAGCAGTCCCAGCCCAGGGCAATATGGCTACACCTTC.